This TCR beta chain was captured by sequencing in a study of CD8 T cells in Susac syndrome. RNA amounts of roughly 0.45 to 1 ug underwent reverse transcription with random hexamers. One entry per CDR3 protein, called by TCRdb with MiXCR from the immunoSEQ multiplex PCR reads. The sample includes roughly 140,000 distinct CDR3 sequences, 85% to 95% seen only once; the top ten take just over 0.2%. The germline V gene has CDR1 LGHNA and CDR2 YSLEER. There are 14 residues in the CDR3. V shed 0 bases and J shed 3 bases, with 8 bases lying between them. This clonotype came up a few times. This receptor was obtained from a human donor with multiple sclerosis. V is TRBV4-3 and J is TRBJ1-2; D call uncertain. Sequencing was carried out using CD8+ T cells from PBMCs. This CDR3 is CASSQDSDYYGYTF. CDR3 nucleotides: TGCGCCAGCAGCCAAGATTCAGACTACTATGGCTACACCTTC.